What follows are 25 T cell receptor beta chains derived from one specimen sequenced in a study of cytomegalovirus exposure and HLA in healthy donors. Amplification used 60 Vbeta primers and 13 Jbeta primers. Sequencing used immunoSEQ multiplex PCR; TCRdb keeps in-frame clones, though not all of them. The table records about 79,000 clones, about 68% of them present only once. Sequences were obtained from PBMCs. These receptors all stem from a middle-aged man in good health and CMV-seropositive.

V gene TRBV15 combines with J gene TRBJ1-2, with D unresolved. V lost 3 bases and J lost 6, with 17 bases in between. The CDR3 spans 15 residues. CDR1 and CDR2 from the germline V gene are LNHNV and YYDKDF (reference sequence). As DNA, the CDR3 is TGTGCCACCAGCAGTCGTCTACCTTCCGGGGATGGCTACACCTTC. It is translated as CATSSRLPSGDGYTF.

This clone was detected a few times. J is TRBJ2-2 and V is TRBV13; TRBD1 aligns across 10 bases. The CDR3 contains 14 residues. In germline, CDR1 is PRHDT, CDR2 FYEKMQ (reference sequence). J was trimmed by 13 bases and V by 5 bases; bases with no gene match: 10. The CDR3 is CASSQRDRGFRLFF. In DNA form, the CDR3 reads TGTGCCAGCAGCCAACGGGACAGGGGTTTTCGGCTGTTTTTT. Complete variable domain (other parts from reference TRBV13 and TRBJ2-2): AAGVIQSPRHLIKEKRETATLKCYPIPRHDTVYWYQQGPGQDPQFLISFYEKMQSDKGSIPDRFSAQQFSDYHSELNMSSLELGDSALYFCASSQRDRGFRLFFGEGSRLTVL.

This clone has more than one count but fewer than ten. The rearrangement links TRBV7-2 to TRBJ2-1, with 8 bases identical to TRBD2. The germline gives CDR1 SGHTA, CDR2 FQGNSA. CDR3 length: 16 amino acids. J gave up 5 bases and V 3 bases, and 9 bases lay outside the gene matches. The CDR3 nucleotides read TGTGCCAGCAGCTTTTCCGGGACTAGTTTCGACAATGAGCAGTTCTTC. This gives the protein CASSFSGTSFDNEQFF.

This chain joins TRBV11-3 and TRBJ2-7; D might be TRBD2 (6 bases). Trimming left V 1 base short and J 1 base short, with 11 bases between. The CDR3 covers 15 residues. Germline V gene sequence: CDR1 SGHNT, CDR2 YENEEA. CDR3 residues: CASSLGAGRSYEQYF. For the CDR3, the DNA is TGTGCCAGCAGCTTAGGGGCCGGGAGATCCTACGAGCAGTACTTC.

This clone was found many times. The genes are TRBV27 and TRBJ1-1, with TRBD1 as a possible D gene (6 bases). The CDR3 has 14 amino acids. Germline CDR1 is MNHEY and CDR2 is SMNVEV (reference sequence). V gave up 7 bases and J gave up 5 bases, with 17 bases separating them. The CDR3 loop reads CASNPPNRETEAFF. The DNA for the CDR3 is TGTGCCAGCAACCCCCCCAACAGGGAAACTGAAGCTTTCTTT.

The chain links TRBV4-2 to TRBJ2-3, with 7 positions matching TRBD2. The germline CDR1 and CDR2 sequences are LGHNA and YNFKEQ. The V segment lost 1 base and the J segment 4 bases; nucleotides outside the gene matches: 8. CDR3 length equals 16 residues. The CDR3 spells CASSQGGWGGADTQYF. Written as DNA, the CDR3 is TGTGCCAGCAGCCAAGGTGGATGGGGGGGGGCAGATACGCAGTATTTT.

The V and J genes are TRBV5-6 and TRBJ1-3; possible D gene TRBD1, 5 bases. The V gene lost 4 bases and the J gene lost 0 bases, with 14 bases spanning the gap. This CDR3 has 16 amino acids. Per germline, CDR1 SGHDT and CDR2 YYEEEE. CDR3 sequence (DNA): TGTGCCAGCAGCGACATTGGGGGGAGCTCTGGAAACACCATATATTTT. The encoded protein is CASSDIGGSSGNTIYF.

The CDR3 region has the DNA TGTGCCAGCAGCCCCCGACTAGCGGGGGACCGGAGGGAGACCCAGTACTTC. Its translation is CASSPRLAGDRRETQYF. V is TRBV9 and J is TRBJ2-5; TRBD2 matches at 12 bases. The CDR3 runs to 17 residues. Germline loops: CDR1 SGDLS, CDR2 YYNGEE. V trimming: 4 bases; J trimming: 5 bases; junction bases outside the gene matches: 12.

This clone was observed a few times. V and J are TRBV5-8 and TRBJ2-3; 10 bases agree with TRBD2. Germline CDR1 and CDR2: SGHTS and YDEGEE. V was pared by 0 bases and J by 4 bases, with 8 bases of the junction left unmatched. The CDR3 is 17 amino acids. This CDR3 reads CASSLGAGGPGADTQYF. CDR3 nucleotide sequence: TGTGCCAGCAGCTTGGGAGCGGGAGGGCCGGGCGCAGATACGCAGTATTTT.

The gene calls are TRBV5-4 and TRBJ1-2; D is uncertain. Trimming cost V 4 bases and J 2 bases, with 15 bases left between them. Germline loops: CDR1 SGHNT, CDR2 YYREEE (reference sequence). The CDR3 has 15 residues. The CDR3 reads CASSPGRSENYGYTF. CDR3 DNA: TGTGCCAGCAGCCCGGGTAGATCAGAGAACTATGGCTACACCTTC.

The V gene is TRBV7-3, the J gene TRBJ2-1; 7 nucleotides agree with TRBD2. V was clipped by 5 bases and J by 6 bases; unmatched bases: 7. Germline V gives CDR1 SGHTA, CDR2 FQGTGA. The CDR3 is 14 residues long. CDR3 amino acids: CASSPQTSSNEQFF. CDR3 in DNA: TGTGCCAGCAGCCCTCAGACTAGCAGCAATGAGCAGTTCTTC. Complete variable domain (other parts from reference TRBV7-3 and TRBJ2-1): GAGVSQTPSNKVTEKGKYVELRCDPISGHTALYWYRQSLGQGPEFLIYFQGTGAADDSGLPNDRFFAVRPEGSVSTLKIQRTERGDSAVYLCASSPQTSSNEQFFGPGTRLTVL.

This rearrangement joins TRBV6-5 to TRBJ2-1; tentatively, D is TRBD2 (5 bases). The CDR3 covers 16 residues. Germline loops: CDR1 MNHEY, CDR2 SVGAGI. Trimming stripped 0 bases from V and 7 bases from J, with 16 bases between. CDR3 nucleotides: TGTGCCAGCAGTTACTCGGAACCCCTAGCAGAAAATGAGCAGTTCTTC. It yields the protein CASSYSEPLAENEQFF.

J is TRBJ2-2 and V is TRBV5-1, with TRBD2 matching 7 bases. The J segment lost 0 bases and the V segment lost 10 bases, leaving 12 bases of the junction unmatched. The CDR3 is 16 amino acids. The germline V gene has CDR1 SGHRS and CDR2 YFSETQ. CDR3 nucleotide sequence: TGCGCCTCTCAGACGGGGCTAGCGGCGAACACCGGGGAGCTGTTTTTT. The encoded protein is CASQTGLAANTGELFF. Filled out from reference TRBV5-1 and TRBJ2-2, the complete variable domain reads KAGVTQTPRYLIKTRGQQVTLSCSPISGHRSVSWYQQTPGQGLQFLFEYFSETQRNKGNFPGRFSGRQFSNSRSEMNVSTLELGDSALYLCASQTGLAANTGELFFGEGSRLTVL.

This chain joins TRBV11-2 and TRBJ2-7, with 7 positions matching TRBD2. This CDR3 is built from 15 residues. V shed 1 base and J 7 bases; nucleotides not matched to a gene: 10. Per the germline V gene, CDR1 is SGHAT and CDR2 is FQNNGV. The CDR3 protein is CASSLGGGNGQEQYF. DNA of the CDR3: TGTGCCAGCAGCTTAGGGGGAGGGAACGGCCAAGAGCAGTACTTC. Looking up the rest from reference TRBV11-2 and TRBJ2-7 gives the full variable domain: EAGVAQSPRYKIIEKRQSVAFWCNPISGHATLYWYQQILGQGPKLLIQFQNNGVVDDSQLPKDRFSAERLKGVDSTLKIQPAKLEDSAVYLCASSLGGGNGQEQYFGPGTRLTVT.

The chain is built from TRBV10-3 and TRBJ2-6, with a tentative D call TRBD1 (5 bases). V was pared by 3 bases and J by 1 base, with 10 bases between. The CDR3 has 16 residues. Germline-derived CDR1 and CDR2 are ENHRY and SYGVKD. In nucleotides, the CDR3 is TGTGCCATCAGTGAACCAGGGATTTCTGGGGCCAACGTCCTGACTTTC. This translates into CAISEPGISGANVLTF.

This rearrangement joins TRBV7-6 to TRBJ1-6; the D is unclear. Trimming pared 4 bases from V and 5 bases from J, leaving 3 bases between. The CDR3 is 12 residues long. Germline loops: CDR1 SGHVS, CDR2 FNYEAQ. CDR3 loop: CASSSDNSPLHF. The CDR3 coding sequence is TGTGCCAGCAGCTCAGATAATTCACCCCTCCACTTT.

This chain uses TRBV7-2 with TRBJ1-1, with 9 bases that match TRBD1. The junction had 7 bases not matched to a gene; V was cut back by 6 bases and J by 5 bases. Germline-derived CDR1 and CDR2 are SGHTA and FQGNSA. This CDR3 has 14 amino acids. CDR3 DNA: TGTGCCAGCAGACCGGGACAGGGAGAAACTGAAGCTTTCTTT. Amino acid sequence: CASRPGQGETEAFF.

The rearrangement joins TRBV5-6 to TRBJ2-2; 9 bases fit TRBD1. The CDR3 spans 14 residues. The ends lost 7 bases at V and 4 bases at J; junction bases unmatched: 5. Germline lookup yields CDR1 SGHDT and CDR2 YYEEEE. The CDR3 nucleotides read TGTGCCAGCCACCGGGACAGGGTCACCGGGGAGCTGTTTTTT. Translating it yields CASHRDRVTGELFF.

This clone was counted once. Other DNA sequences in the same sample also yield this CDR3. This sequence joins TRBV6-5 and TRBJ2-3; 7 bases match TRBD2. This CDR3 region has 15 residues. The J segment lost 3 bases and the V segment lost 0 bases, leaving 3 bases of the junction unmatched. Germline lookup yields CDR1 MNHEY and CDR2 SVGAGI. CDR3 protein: CASSYSGRGTDTQYF. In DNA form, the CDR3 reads TGTGCCAGCAGTTACTCTGGGAGGGGTACAGATACGCAGTATTTT.

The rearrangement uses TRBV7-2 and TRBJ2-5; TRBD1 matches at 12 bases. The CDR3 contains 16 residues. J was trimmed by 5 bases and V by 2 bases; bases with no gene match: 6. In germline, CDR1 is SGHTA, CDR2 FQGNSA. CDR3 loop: CASSLNEGQGAETQYF. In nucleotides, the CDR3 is TGTGCCAGCAGCTTAAATGAGGGACAGGGGGCCGAGACCCAGTACTTC.

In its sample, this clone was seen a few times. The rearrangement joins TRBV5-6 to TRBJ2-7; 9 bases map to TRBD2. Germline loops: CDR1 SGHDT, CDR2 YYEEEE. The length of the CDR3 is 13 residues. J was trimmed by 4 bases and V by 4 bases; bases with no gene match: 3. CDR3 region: CASSTTSGYEQYF. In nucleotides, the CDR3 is TGTGCCAGCAGCACCACTAGCGGGTACGAGCAGTACTTC.

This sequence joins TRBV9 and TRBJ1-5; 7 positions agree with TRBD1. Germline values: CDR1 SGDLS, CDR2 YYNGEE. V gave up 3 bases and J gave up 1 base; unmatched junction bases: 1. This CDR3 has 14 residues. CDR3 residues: CASSATGSNQPQHF. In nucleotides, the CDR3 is TGTGCCAGCAGCGCGACAGGGAGCAATCAGCCCCAGCATTTT.

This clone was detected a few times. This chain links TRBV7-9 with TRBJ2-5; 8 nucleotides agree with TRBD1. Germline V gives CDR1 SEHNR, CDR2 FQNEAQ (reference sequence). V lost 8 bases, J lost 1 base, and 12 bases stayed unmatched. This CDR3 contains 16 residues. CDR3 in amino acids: CASLNTGGWRQETQYF. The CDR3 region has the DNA TGTGCCAGCCTCAACACAGGGGGATGGCGCCAAGAGACCCAGTACTTC.

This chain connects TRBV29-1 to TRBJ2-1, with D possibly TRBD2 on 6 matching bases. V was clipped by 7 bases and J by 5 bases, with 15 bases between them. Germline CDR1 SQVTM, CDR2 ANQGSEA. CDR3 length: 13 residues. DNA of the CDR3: TGCAGCGGCAGAGGGGAGGCTCACAATGAGCAGTTCTTC. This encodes CSGRGEAHNEQFF.

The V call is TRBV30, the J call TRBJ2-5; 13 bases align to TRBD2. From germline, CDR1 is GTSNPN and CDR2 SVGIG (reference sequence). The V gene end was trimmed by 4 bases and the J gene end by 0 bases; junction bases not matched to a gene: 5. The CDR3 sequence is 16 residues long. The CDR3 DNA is TGTGCCTGGAAACTAGCGGGGGGGGGTTACCAAGAGACCCAGTACTTC. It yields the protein CAWKLAGGGYQETQYF. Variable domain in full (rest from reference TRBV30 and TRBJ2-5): SQTIHQWPATLVQPVGSPLSLECTVEGTSNPNLYWYRQAAGRGLQLLFYSVGIGQISSEVPQNLSASRPQDRQFILSSKKLLLSDSGFYLCAWKLAGGGYQETQYFGPGTRLLVL.